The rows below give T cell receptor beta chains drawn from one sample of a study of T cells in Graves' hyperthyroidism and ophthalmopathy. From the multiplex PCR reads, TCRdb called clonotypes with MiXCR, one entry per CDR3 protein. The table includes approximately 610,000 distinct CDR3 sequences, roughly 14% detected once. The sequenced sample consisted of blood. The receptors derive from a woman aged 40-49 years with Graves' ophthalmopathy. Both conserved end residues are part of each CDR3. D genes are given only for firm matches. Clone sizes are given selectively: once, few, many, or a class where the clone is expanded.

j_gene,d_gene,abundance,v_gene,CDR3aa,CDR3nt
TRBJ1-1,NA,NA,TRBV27,CASSLNSGADTEAFF,TGTGCCAGCAGTTTGAATTCTGGAGCAGATACTGAAGCTTTCTTT
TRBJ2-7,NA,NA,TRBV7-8,CASSLGGADYYEQYF,TGTGCCAGCAGCTTAGGCGGTGCTGACTACTACGAGCAGTACTTC
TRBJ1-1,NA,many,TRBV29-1,CSVVTGLYTEAFF,TGCAGCGTTGTAACGGGCCTGTACACTGAAGCTTTCTTT
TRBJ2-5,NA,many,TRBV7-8,CASSLLEGSQETQYF,TGTGCCAGCAGCTTACTCGAGGGGTCTCAAGAGACCCAGTACTTC
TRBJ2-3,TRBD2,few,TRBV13,CASSLSTSGRSDTQYF,TGTGCCAGCAGCCTCTCGACTAGCGGGAGGTCAGATACGCAGTATTTT
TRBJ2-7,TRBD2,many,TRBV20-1,CSARDLGSSGRPHEQYF,TGCAGTGCTAGAGATCTCGGGTCTAGCGGGAGGCCCCACGAGCAGTACTTC
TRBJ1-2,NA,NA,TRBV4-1,CASSQPLQGNNSHYGYTF,TGCGCCAGCAGCCAACCTCTCCAGGGAAATAATAGTCACTATGGCTACACCTTC
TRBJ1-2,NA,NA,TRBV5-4,CARSPVAMNYGYTF,TGTGCCAGAAGCCCTGTGGCCATGAACTATGGCTACACCTTC
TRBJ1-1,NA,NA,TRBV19,CAVSLGRNTEAFF,TGTGCCGTCAGCCTTGGACGGAACACTGAAGCTTTCTTT
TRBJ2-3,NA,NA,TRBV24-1,CATSDGVEDTQYF,TGTGCCACCAGTGATGGGGTGGAAGATACGCAGTATTTT
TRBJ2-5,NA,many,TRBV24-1,CATSDLDGETQYF,TGTGCCACCAGTGATTTAGACGGGGAGACCCAGTACTTC
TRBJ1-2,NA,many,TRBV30,CAWSRQTYGYTF,TGTGCCTGGAGTAGACAAACCTATGGCTACACCTTC
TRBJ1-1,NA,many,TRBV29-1,CSLHGSLNTEAFF,TGCAGCCTCCACGGCAGTTTGAACACTGAAGCTTTCTTT
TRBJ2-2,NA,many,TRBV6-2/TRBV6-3,CASTPGASVGELFF,TGTGCCAGCACCCCTGGGGCTAGCGTCGGGGAGCTGTTTTTT
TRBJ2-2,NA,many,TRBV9,CASSVGSSTGELFF,TGTGCCAGCAGCGTAGGGTCAAGCACCGGGGAGCTGTTTTTT
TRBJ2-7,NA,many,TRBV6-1,CASSERASSYEQYF,TGTGCCAGCAGTGAACGGGCCAGCTCCTACGAGCAGTACTTC
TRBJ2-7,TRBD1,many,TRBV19,CASSSTARGTYEQYF,TGTGCCAGTAGTTCCACAGCCAGGGGGACCTACGAGCAGTACTTC
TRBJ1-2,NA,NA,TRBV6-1,CASSGHPGDGYTF,TGTGCCAGCAGTGGACATCCCGGGGATGGCTACACCTTC
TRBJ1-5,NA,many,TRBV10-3,CAISESVARGNQPQHF,TGTGCCATCAGTGAGTCGGTGGCGCGGGGCAATCAGCCCCAGCATTTT
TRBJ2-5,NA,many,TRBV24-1,CATSDGTPAIQETQYF,TGTGCCACCAGTGATGGGACACCGGCCATCCAAGAGACCCAGTACTTC
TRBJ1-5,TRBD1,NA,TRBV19,CASSMGQNSNQPQHF,TGTGCCAGTAGTATGGGACAGAATAGCAATCAGCCCCAGCATTTT
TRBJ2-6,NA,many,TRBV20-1,CSAISWAGANVLTF,TGCAGTGCTATATCGTGGGCTGGGGCCAACGTCCTGACTTTC
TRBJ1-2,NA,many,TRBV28,CASSGNGHGEPYGYTF,TGTGCCAGCAGTGGAAATGGACACGGTGAACCGTATGGCTACACCTTC
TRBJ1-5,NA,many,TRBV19,CASSMSGTNQPQHF,TGTGCCAGTAGTATGAGCGGAACCAATCAGCCCCAGCATTTT
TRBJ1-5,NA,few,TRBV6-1,CASSMAPPRGGGPQHF,TGTGCCAGCAGTATGGCCCCACCTAGGGGAGGGGGGCCCCAGCATTTT
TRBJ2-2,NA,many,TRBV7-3,CASSSTTSSGELFF,TGTGCCAGCAGCTCCACGACTTCATCTGGGGAGCTGTTTTTT
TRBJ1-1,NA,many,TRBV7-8,CASSLGGTRNTEAFF,TGTGCCAGCAGCTTAGGCGGGACGAGGAACACTGAAGCTTTCTTT
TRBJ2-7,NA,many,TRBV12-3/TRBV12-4,CASSLGQAASSYEQYF,TGTGCCAGCAGTCTGGGTCAGGCCGCAAGCTCCTACGAGCAGTACTTC
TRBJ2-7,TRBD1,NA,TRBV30,CAWSGGFGEQYF,TGTGCCTGGTCAGGGGGCTTCGGCGAGCAGTACTTC
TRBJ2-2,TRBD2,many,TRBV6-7,CASSSRTSGMRSGELFF,TGTGCCAGCAGTTCTAGGACTAGCGGGATGCGTTCCGGGGAGCTGTTTTTT
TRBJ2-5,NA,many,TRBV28,CASSLSDRHQETQYF,TGTGCCAGCAGTTTATCGGACAGACACCAAGAGACCCAGTACTTC
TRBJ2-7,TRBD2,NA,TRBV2,CASSPIPGLSAYEQYF,TGTGCCAGCAGTCCAATACCGGGACTATCTGCCTACGAGCAGTACTTC
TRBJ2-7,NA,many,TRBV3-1,CASSQDQSRSGIEEQYF,TGTGCCAGCAGCCAAGATCAGTCCCGGTCCGGAATTGAAGAGCAGTACTTC
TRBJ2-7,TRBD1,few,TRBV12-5,CASATIPGGVMNEQYF,TGTGCTAGTGCCACCATACCAGGGGGAGTGATGAACGAGCAGTACTTC
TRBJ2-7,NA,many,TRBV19,CASSIAAGSYEQYF,TGTGCCAGTAGTATAGCGGCAGGGTCCTACGAGCAGTACTTC
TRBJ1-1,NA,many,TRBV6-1,CASRTGRVDVGTEAFF,TGTGCCAGCAGGACAGGCCGGGTGGATGTTGGCACTGAAGCTTTCTTT
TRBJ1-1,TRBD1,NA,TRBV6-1,CASSQARDREEAFF,TGTGCCAGCAGCCAAGCCCGGGACAGGGAAGAAGCTTTCTTT
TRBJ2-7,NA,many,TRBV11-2,CAGGTTYEQYF,TGTGCCGGCGGGACGACCTACGAGCAGTACTTC
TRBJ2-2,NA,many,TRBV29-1,CSVRGESTGELFF,TGCAGCGTTAGGGGGGAAAGCACCGGGGAGCTGTTTTTT
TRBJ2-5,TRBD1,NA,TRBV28,CASSLSTGGRETQYF,TGTGCCAGCAGTTTATCTACAGGGGGAAGAGAGACCCAGTACTTC
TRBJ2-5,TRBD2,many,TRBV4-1,CASSQGTSGETQYF,TGCGCCAGCAGCCAAGGGACTAGCGGTGAGACCCAGTACTTC